Following are 19 T cell receptor beta chains from one sample sequenced in a study of T cell repertoires in cytomegalovirus infection. TCRdb used MiXCR to reprocess the reads, holding one entry per CDR3 protein. Of some 300,000 distinct CDR3 sequences listed, around 9.1% are singletons. The sample consisted of PBMCs. Receptors were obtained from a human donor in good health (CMV status not recorded). Some clones in this sample may be carry-over from other donors' samples.

This chain uses TRBV20-1 with TRBJ1-4; tentative D call: TRBD1 (6 bases). Germline CDR1 DFQATT, CDR2 SNEGSKA (reference sequence). The CDR3 has 13 amino acids. Trimming removed 4 bases at V and 5 bases at J, with 11 bases between. Written as DNA, the CDR3 is TGCAGTGCTAAGGGGCAGGGGAATGAAAAACTGTTTTTT. It codes for CSAKGQGNEKLFF.

This clonotype was counted ten times or more. The V gene is TRBV20-1, the J gene TRBJ2-1, with 16 bases aligning to TRBD2. This CDR3 region has 20 residues. The V gene end was trimmed by 0 bases and the J gene end by 0 bases; junction bases not matched to a gene: 8. CDR1 DFQATT and CDR2 SNEGSKA come from the germline V gene (reference sequence). The CDR3 loop is CSARDREGLAGGSSYNEQFF. CDR3 nucleotide sequence: TGCAGTGCTAGAGATCGGGAGGGACTAGCGGGGGGGAGCTCCTACAATGAGCAGTTCTTC.

The rearrangement joins TRBV5-4 to TRBJ1-2, with D perhaps TRBD1 (5 bases). V was cut by 4 bases and J by 3 bases, with 19 bases left in between. There are 16 residues in the CDR3. CDR1 is SGHNT and CDR2 is YYREEE in the germline V gene (reference sequence). CDR3 sequence reads: CASSRGGGKTDYGYTF. CDR3 DNA sequence: TGTGCCAGCAGCCGGGGGGGAGGGAAGACGGACTATGGCTACACCTTC. Complete variable domain (other parts from reference TRBV5-4 and TRBJ1-2): ETGVTQSPTHLIKTRGQQVTLRCSSQSGHNTVSWYQQALGQGPQFIFQYYREEENGRGNFPPRFSGLQFPNYSSELNVNALELDDSALYLCASSRGGGKTDYGYTFGSGTRLTVV.

At least ten counts were recorded for this clonotype. The chain joins TRBV7-2 to TRBJ2-1, with TRBD2 matching 7 bases. Trimming took 5 bases from V and 13 from J; bases not matched to a gene: 17. CDR3 size: 15 residues. Germline CDR1 and CDR2: SGHTA and FQGNSA. The CDR3 nucleotides read TGTGCCAGCAGCCCCTCCCCTAGGACTAGACCACTCCAGTTCTTC. Amino acids: CASSPSPRTRPLQFF.

There are a few counts of this clonotype. CDR3 sequence reads: CASSSSPGLGSSYNEQFF. The CDR3 nucleotides read TGTGCCAGCAGCTCTTCTCCGGGTTTGGGTAGCTCCTACAATGAGCAGTTCTTC. This chain links TRBV28 with TRBJ2-1, with D unclear. Germline CDR1 is MDHEN and CDR2 is SYDVKM. Trimming took off 6 bases at V and 0 bases at J, with 21 bases between the two ends. The length of the CDR3 is 18 residues.

This clonotype was seen at least ten times. The chain has TRBV19 and TRBJ1-6, with 9 bases identical to TRBD1. After removal of 6 bases from V and 6 bases from J, the junction contained 12 bases not matched to a gene. The CDR3 spans 17 residues. Germline lookup yields CDR1 LNHDA and CDR2 SQIVND (reference sequence). The CDR3: CASSLSPGTGSNSPLHF. CDR3 in DNA: TGTGCCAGTAGCCTCTCTCCCGGGACAGGGAGTAATTCACCCCTCCACTTT.

This clonotype appeared many times. The chain joins TRBV5-5 to TRBJ2-1; D is possibly TRBD2 (5 bases). CDR1 is SGHKS and CDR2 is YYEKEE in the germline V gene (reference sequence). V was pared by 1 base and J by 2 bases, with 10 bases between. The CDR3 runs 15 residues. CDR3 DNA: TGTGCCAGCAGCTTGAGGGAGAAGACCTACAATGAGCAGTTCTTC. Translated, it gives CASSLREKTYNEQFF. Together with reference TRBV5-5 and TRBJ2-1, the CDR3 gives the full variable domain: DAGVTQSPTHLIKTRGQQVTLRCSPISGHKSVSWYQQVLGQGPQFIFQYYEKEERGRGNFPDRFSARQFPNYSSELNVNALLLGDSALYLCASSLREKTYNEQFFGPGTRLTVL.

The rearrangement joins TRBV20-1 to TRBJ1-2; TRBD1 matches 10 bases. V lost 4 bases and J lost 6; bases outside the gene matches: 8. CDR3 length: 14 amino acids. Germline CDR1 reads DFQATT; CDR2 reads SNEGSKA (reference sequence). The CDR3 coding sequence is TGCAGTGCTACTTCTGGGACAGGGGTTAATGGCTACACCTTC. As protein: CSATSGTGVNGYTF.

This clonotype was counted many times. The V call is TRBV6-6, the J call TRBJ1-1; D not certain. The length of the CDR3 is 18 residues. Germline assignment: CDR1 MNHNY and CDR2 SVGAGI (reference sequence). V lost 0 bases, J lost 1 base, and 18 bases lay in between. This CDR3 reads CASSYSSPWGSTNTEAFF. In DNA, the CDR3 is TGTGCCAGCAGTTACTCCTCCCCCTGGGGTTCCACGAACACTGAAGCTTTCTTT.

The V and J genes are TRBV2 and TRBJ2-1; 11 nucleotides line up with TRBD2. Germline V gives CDR1 SNHLY, CDR2 FYNNEI. The CDR3 is 20 amino acids. After removal of 2 bases from V and 5 bases from J, the junction contained 17 bases not matched to a gene. The DNA of the CDR3 is TGTGCCAGCAGTGAATTTTTATGGCCTAGCGGGGGGCCGGGGAACAATGAGCAGTTCTTC. Translation gives CASSEFLWPSGGPGNNEQFF.

The table lists this clonotype with many counts. This chain uses TRBV7-9 with TRBJ1-2; D is perhaps TRBD1 (6 bases). CDR1 is SEHNR and CDR2 is FQNEAQ in the germline V gene (reference sequence). The length of the CDR3 is 14 residues. V gave up 2 bases and J gave up 8 bases, with 15 bases separating them. This CDR3 is CASSLPGGPRGYTF. The CDR3 nucleotides read TGTGCCAGCAGCTTACCCGGGGGGCCTCGAGGCTACACCTTC.

The CDR3 DNA reads TGTGCCAGCACTGTTCTTCAGGGGTACGGGGAAAAACTGTTTTTT. It is translated as CASTVLQGYGEKLFF. V gene TRBV2 combines with J gene TRBJ1-4; possibly TRBD1 for D (6 bases). Trimming left V 7 bases short and J 8 bases short, with 20 bases between. Germline-derived CDR1 and CDR2 are SNHLY and FYNNEI. The CDR3 has 15 residues.

This clonotype was seen many times. V is TRBV7-3 and J is TRBJ2-5, with 10 bases that match TRBD1. The CDR3 is 15 amino acids. V was clipped by 3 bases and J by 4 bases; unmatched bases: 5. Germline loops: CDR1 SGHTA, CDR2 FQGTGA. The CDR3 region is CASSLGQGLSETQYF. CDR3 DNA sequence: TGTGCCAGCAGCTTGGGACAGGGGTTATCAGAGACCCAGTACTTC.

This clonotype was seen at least ten times. The V and J genes are TRBV28 and TRBJ1-1; D perhaps matches TRBD1 (6 bases). From germline, CDR1 is MDHEN and CDR2 SYDVKM. This CDR3 has 15 amino acids. V dropped 1 base and J dropped 1 base, with 10 bases sitting between them. CDR3 in amino acids: CASSLYMTGNTEAFF. The CDR3 region has the DNA TGTGCCAGCAGTTTATATATGACAGGGAACACTGAAGCTTTCTTT.

This clonotype was observed at least ten times. The chain recombines TRBV6-6 with TRBJ1-5, with no clear D. Trimming took 0 bases from V and 1 from J, leaving 7 bases between them. Per germline, CDR1 MNHNY and CDR2 SVGAGI (reference sequence). The CDR3 length is 15 residues. The DNA for the CDR3 is TGTGCCAGCAGTTACTCGGGTTCCAGCAATCAGCCCCAGCATTTT. The encoded protein is CASSYSGSSNQPQHF.

Here the CDR3 reads CASSPTLGILAFGSEQFF. The CDR3 DNA follows: TGTGCCAGCAGTCCAACCCTGGGAATCCTAGCGTTCGGCTCTGAGCAGTTCTTC. The V and J genes are TRBV7-9 and TRBJ2-1; D might be TRBD2 (6 bases). This CDR3 region has 18 residues. Trimming left V 6 bases short and J 9 bases short, with 30 bases between. CDR1 and CDR2 from the germline V gene are SEHNR and FQNEAQ (reference sequence).

In its sample, this clonotype was seen many times. Here the CDR3 reads CASSLRTSGLFNEQFF. In DNA, the CDR3 is TGTGCCAGCAGCCTAAGGACTAGCGGGTTATTCAATGAGCAGTTCTTC. The chain recombines TRBV28 with TRBJ2-1, with 11 bases identical to TRBD2. Germline lookup yields CDR1 MDHEN and CDR2 SYDVKM. Trimming cost V 6 bases and J 6 bases; bases outside gene matches: 10. This CDR3 is built from 16 residues.

This clonotype was picked up many times. Compared with germline, one end of the junction differs, possibly owing to a read error. The rearrangement links TRBV27 to TRBJ2-4; D not resolved. Germline CDR1 is MNHEY and CDR2 is SMNVEV (reference sequence). This CDR3 spans 14 amino acids. The CDR3 loop reads CAISPTSAKNIQYF. The CDR3 DNA is TGTGCCATCAGTCCCACCTCCGCCAAAAACATTCAGTACTTC.

This clonotype was counted a few times. V gene TRBV7-9 combines with J gene TRBJ1-1; TRBD1 is a possible D gene (6 bases). Per the germline V gene, CDR1 is SEHNR and CDR2 is FQNEAQ (reference sequence). The CDR3 totals 13 residues. V was cut by 6 bases and J by 4 bases, with 12 bases left in between. The CDR3 sequence: CASRGGRGTEAFF. The CDR3 DNA reads as TGTGCCAGCAGGGGGGGGCGCGGCACTGAAGCTTTCTTT.